This TCR beta chain was found in a study of shared clonotypes between healthy human individuals. Findings of the study overall: Clonotype sharing across donors was expected to vary with sequencing depth.

The CDR3 totals 16 residues. With V trimmed by 5 bases and J by 6 bases, 11 bases remained unmatched. In germline, CDR1 is MDHEN, CDR2 SYDVKM. This clone was counted a single time. What it binds is unknown. Every donor was a Caucasian adult from Nashville, Tennessee. Once extracted for a subset, genomic DNA was divided evenly among several immunoSEQ plates. Unsorted PBMC contributed approximately 0.3 ug DNA, 25,000 to 35,000 T cell genomes, to each replicate PCR. Generated by immunoSEQ multiplex PCR, the TCRdb table keeps only in-frame clones and is missing some. The table has 450,000 to 550,000 clones, around 74% seen once.

The chain links TRBV28 to TRBJ1-4; TRBD1 matches at 8 bases. The clonotype was recovered from a woman between 35 and 50 years old in good health. Some clones in this sample may be carry-over from other donors' samples. The material sequenced was PBMCs. CDR3 DNA: TGTGCCAGCAGTCGTGCGCTGGACAGGGTCTATGAAAAACTGTTTTTT. This codes for CASSRALDRVYEKLFF. Variable domain in full (rest from reference TRBV28 and TRBJ1-4): DVKVTQSSRYLVKRTGEKVFLECVQDMDHENMFWYRQDPGLGLRLIYFSYDVKMKEKGDIPEGYSVSREKKERFSLILESASTNQTSMYLCASSRALDRVYEKLFFGSGTQLSVL.